A single sample gave rise to the 20 T cell receptor beta chains below, sequenced in a study of cytomegalovirus exposure and HLA in healthy donors. 13 Jbeta primers and 60 Vbeta primers were used for the PCR. Method: immunoSEQ multiplex PCR; TCRdb's copy keeps in-frame clones and lacks some. The sample has approximately 170,000 clones, more than 80% seen once. Sequencing was carried out using PBMCs. The origin of the receptors is a male donor in good health and CMV-seronegative.

This chain uses TRBV7-9 with TRBJ2-7, with 8 nucleotides matching TRBD1. The junction had 20 bases not matched to a gene; V was cut back by 5 bases and J by 2 bases. The germline CDR1 and CDR2 sequences are SEHNR and FQNEAQ (reference sequence). The CDR3 consists of 19 residues. The CDR3 bases are TGTGCCAGCAGCGGGGCCGGGACAGGCGATAACTTATTTACCTACGAGCAGTACTTC. Residues: CASSGAGTGDNLFTYEQYF.

This clone has only a few counts. The chain uses TRBV28 and TRBJ2-1; 7 bases match TRBD1. Trimming at V came to 5 bases and at J to 0 bases, leaving 13 bases not matched to a gene. This CDR3 has 18 amino acids. CDR1 and CDR2 (germline): MDHEN, SYDVKM. CDR3 residues: CASSHWELGGPSYNEQFF. CDR3 nucleotide sequence: TGTGCCAGCAGTCATTGGGAATTAGGGGGCCCCTCCTACAATGAGCAGTTCTTC.

The rearrangement uses TRBV27 and TRBJ2-5, with TRBD1 matching over 8 bases. TRBJ2-7 explains the end of the DNA better; the J call may be wrong. This CDR3 comprises 14 residues. In germline, CDR1 is MNHEY, CDR2 SMNVEV (reference sequence). CDR3 nucleotides: TGTGCCAGCAGTTTAGACAGGGGCCTCTACGAGCAGTACTTC. This sequence encodes CASSLDRGLYEQYF.

The rearrangement joins TRBV28 to TRBJ1-1; tentatively, D is TRBD1 (6 bases). Trimming stripped 4 bases from V and 3 bases from J, with 18 bases between. From germline, CDR1 is MDHEN and CDR2 SYDVKM. The CDR3 runs to 16 residues. The CDR3 DNA is TGTGCCAGCAGTTCGAAGCCAGGGGAATGGGACACTGAAGCTTTCTTT. Amino acid sequence: CASSSKPGEWDTEAFF.

J is TRBJ2-7 and V is TRBV7-2; D unclear. Germline values: CDR1 SGHTA, CDR2 FQGNSA. The ends were cut back, 1 base at V and 2 bases at J, with 9 bases in the middle. This CDR3 region has 14 residues. The CDR3 is CASSLVQKPYEQYF. In nucleotides, the CDR3 is TGTGCCAGCAGCTTAGTCCAGAAACCCTACGAGCAGTACTTC.

The CDR3 DNA follows: TGTGCCAGCAGCTTTACAGGGTCCGAAGCTAACTATGGCTACACCTTC. Amino acid sequence: CASSFTGSEANYGYTF. The chain links TRBV7-8 to TRBJ1-2, with a tentative D call TRBD1 (6 bases). The CDR3 loop spans 16 amino acids. The V end was cut by 3 bases, the J end by 0 bases, with 14 bases between. CDR1 SGHVS and CDR2 FQNEAQ come from the germline V gene.

The chain is built from TRBV30 and TRBJ1-1; D might be TRBD1 (5 bases). Germline-derived CDR1 and CDR2 are GTSNPN and SVGIG (reference sequence). The CDR3 has 12 residues. CDR3 DNA: TGTGGGGGCGGGGGGGGGAACACTGAAGCTTTCTTT. The encoded protein is CGGGGGNTEAFF. Full variable domain (outside the CDR3, taken from reference TRBV30 and TRBJ1-1): SQTIHQWPATLVQPVGSPLSLECTVEGTSNPNLYWYRQAAGRGLQLLFYSVGIGQISSEVPQNLSASRPQDRQFILSSKKLLLSDSGFYLCGGGGGNTEAFFGQGTRLTVV.

The rearrangement uses TRBV28 and TRBJ2-4; TRBD1 aligns across 10 bases. V was pared by 9 bases and J by 2 bases, with 10 bases of the junction left unmatched. This CDR3 spans 16 amino acids. The germline V gene has CDR1 MDHEN and CDR2 SYDVKM. This CDR3 is CASRPTGGETKNIQYF. DNA of the CDR3: TGTGCCAGTCGGCCGACAGGGGGCGAGACCAAAAACATTCAGTACTTC.

The gene calls are TRBV28 and TRBJ2-5, with D tentatively TRBD2 (7 bases). The germline gives CDR1 MDHEN, CDR2 SYDVKM. Trimming took off 7 bases at V and 11 bases at J, with 20 bases between the two ends. This CDR3 contains 13 residues. The CDR3 region is CASKLGGAGEQYF. CDR3 bases: TGTGCCAGCAAATTAGGGGGGGCTGGGGAGCAGTACTTC. Full variable domain (outside the CDR3, taken from reference TRBV28 and TRBJ2-5): DVKVTQSSRYLVKRTGEKVFLECVQDMDHENMFWYRQDPGLGLRLIYFSYDVKMKEKGDIPEGYSVSREKKERFSLILESASTNQTSMYLCASKLGGAGEQYFGPGTRLLVL.

J is TRBJ2-7 and V is TRBV27; 14 nucleotides line up with TRBD2. This CDR3 is 17 amino acids long. Germline V gives CDR1 MNHEY, CDR2 SMNVEV (reference sequence). Losses at the gene ends were 5 bases for V and 4 bases for J; bases not matched to a gene: 10. Here the CDR3 DNA reads TGTGCCAGCAGTAAAGTCCGGACTAGCGGGAGGAGTTACGAGCAGTACTTC. This encodes CASSKVRTSGRSYEQYF.

V is TRBV6-1 and J is TRBJ1-1; TRBD1 aligns across 7 bases. After removal of 3 bases from V and 6 bases from J, the junction contained 22 bases not matched to a gene. There are 19 residues in the CDR3. Germline-derived CDR1 and CDR2 are MNHNS and SASEGT. The CDR3 loop is CASSDRGQFVLTKSAEAFF. CDR3 coding DNA: TGTGCCAGCAGTGATAGGGGACAGTTTGTTTTGACCAAATCCGCTGAAGCTTTCTTT.

The rearrangement uses TRBV18 and TRBJ2-1, with 9 positions matching TRBD2. The V gene's germline CDR1 is KGHSH and CDR2 LQKENI. The CDR3 length is 15 residues. V shed 2 bases, J shed 7 bases, and the junction held 6 bases outside the gene matches. The CDR3 loop reads CASSPGIAGVNEQFF. The CDR3 DNA reads as TGTGCCAGCTCACCAGGAATAGCGGGGGTAAATGAGCAGTTCTTC.

DNA for the CDR3: TGTGCCAGCAGCCGGACAGGGCGCCAAGAGACCCAGTACTTC. Translated, it gives CASSRTGRQETQYF. This chain links TRBV5-8 with TRBJ2-5; 8 bases map to TRBD1. J lost 1 base, V lost 4 bases, and 3 bases had no gene match. CDR1 is SGHTS and CDR2 is YDEGEE in the germline V gene. The CDR3 loop spans 14 amino acids.

This rearrangement joins TRBV27 to TRBJ2-5; D is uncertain. From germline, CDR1 is MNHEY and CDR2 SMNVEV (reference sequence). The CDR3 has 15 residues. The V gene lost 6 bases and the J gene lost 5 bases, with 19 bases spanning the gap. CDR3 bases: TGTGCCAGCAGCACCCGCGGTCGAGTCGGGGAGACCCAGTACTTC. This codes for CASSTRGRVGETQYF.

The chain recombines TRBV20-1 with TRBJ1-1; a weak D match, TRBD1 (6 bases). From germline, CDR1 is DFQATT and CDR2 SNEGSKA (reference sequence). This CDR3 comprises 11 residues. The CDR3 DNA sequence: TGCAGGGTCCCCGGACAGACTGAAGCTTTCTTT. Its protein product is CRVPGQTEAFF.

The chain is built from TRBV7-3 and TRBJ2-5, with D uncertain. Germline V gives CDR1 SGHTA, CDR2 FQGTGA. Trimming stripped 4 bases from V and 2 bases from J, with 2 bases between. This CDR3 region has 11 residues. CDR3 sequence (DNA): TGTGCCAGCAGCTCGCAAGAGACCCAGTACTTC. Translated, it gives CASSSQETQYF.

The V call is TRBV19, the J call TRBJ2-2; TRBD2 matches 11 bases. CDR3 size: 17 residues. CDR1 is LNHDA, CDR2 SQIVND, per germline (reference sequence). After removal of 4 bases from V and 5 bases from J, the junction contained 9 bases not matched to a gene. The CDR3 loop is CASSTVTSGSLTGELFF. In nucleotides, the CDR3 is TGTGCCAGTAGTACCGTAACTAGCGGGAGTCTAACCGGGGAGCTGTTTTTT.

Of note for this clone: Germline and junction disagree at one end, which may indicate a read error. The rearrangement joins TRBV19 to TRBJ1-2; TRBD1 matches 11 bases. Germline V gene lookup returns CDR1 LNHDA and CDR2 SQIVND (reference sequence). The CDR3 has 15 amino acids. In nucleotides, the CDR3 is TGTGCCAGTAGTTCTTGGGACAGGGGGGCTTATGGCTACCCCTTC. Its translation: CASSSWDRGAYGYPF.

This rearrangement joins TRBV7-9 to TRBJ2-1; D is perhaps TRBD2 (6 bases). CDR3 length equals 16 residues. V was shortened by 2 bases and J by 4 bases, with 15 bases between the two germline ends. CDR1 is SEHNR and CDR2 is FQNEAQ in the germline V gene (reference sequence). The CDR3 region is CASSLTGLLSYNEQFF. CDR3 nucleotide sequence: TGTGCCAGCAGCTTAACGGGACTCCTTTCTTACAATGAGCAGTTCTTC.

This clone was observed a handful of times. The gene calls are TRBV28 and TRBJ1-1, with D perhaps TRBD1 (5 bases). The CDR3 is made up of 14 amino acids. Germline V gene data show CDR1 as MDHEN and CDR2 as SYDVKM. The V gene lost 3 bases and the J gene lost 1 base, with 9 bases spanning the gap. CDR3 loop: CASSFRGTNTEAFF. DNA for the CDR3: TGTGCCAGCAGTTTTAGGGGAACGAACACTGAAGCTTTCTTT.